This is a list of T cell receptor beta chains from one sample in a study of T cell responses to AZD1222 COVID-19 vaccine. Clones were read by immunoSEQ multiplex PCR, and TCRdb kept only the in-frame ones, dropping some. The table lists under 200,000 clones, 87% of them singletons. The sequences come from peripheral blood, collected 28 days after the second AZD1222 dose. The receptors were sampled from an adult who received the AZD1222 COVID-19 vaccine. CDR3s include the opening cysteine and the closing phenylalanine or tryptophan. The order of the fields is V gene, clone size, J gene, D gene, CDR3 DNA, CDR3 protein. The D gene is left open where the match is weak. The size entry is marked missing in some rows and otherwise reads once, few, many or a size class.

>TRBV19|-|TRBJ2-1|-
TGTGCCAGTAGTCCGACGGGGTTCTACAATGAGCAGTTCTTC
CASSPTGFYNEQFF
>TRBV7-2|once|TRBJ2-7|-
TGTGCCAGCAGCAACACAGGCTACGAGCAGTACTTC
CASSNTGYEQYF
>TRBV27|-|TRBJ1-1|-
TGTGCCAGCAGGGGAGCGGCCGCTGAAGCTTTCTTT
CASRGAAAEAFF
>TRBV21-1|-|TRBJ2-5|-
TGTGCCAGCCGAACGACCGACAGGGCCACGAAAGAGACCCAGTACTTC
CASRTTDRATKETQYF
>TRBV9|-|TRBJ2-2|TRBD1
TGTGCCAGCAGCCCCCACAGGGGGAACACCGGGGAGCTGTTTTTT
CASSPHRGNTGELFF
>TRBV2|-|TRBJ1-3|-
TGTGCCAGCAGTTTCGGTACCTCTGGAAACACCATATATTTT
CASSFGTSGNTIYF
>TRBV11-2|-|TRBJ2-7|TRBD1
TGTGCCAGCAGCTCGTACAGGGGCAACTACGAGCAGTACTTC
CASSSYRGNYEQYF
>TRBV7-8|-|TRBJ1-3|-
TGTGCCAGCAGCCCCCGACAGCCCGGGAGGGGAAACACCATATATTTT
CASSPRQPGRGNTIYF
>TRBV5-4|-|TRBJ1-1|TRBD1
TGTGCCAGCAGCTTGGACAGGGGAATAAACACTGAAGCTTTCTTT
CASSLDRGINTEAFF
>TRBV2|-|TRBJ1-1|TRBD1
TGTGCCAGCACGACAGGGGGTGGCACTGAAGCTTTCTTT
CASTTGGGTEAFF
>TRBV7-6|-|TRBJ1-1|-
TGTGCCAGCAGCTTACCCACGGGGAGAGCTTTCTTT
CASSLPTGRAFF
>TRBV15|-|TRBJ1-4|-
TGTGCCACCAGCTCGGACTCTCGGGCAACTAATGAAAAACTGTTTTTT
CATSSDSRATNEKLFF
>TRBV5-1|-|TRBJ1-1|-
TGCGCCAGCAGCTTGCAAGGGGGACAAATGAACACTGAAGCTTTCTTT
CASSLQGGQMNTEAFF
>TRBV18|-|TRBJ2-2|-
TGTGCCAGCTCACCAAATCAGGGATCCGGGGAGCTGTTTTTT
CASSPNQGSGELFF
>TRBV19|-|TRBJ2-7|-
TGTGCCAGTAGTGCGGGGACTTCCTACGAGCAGTACTTC
CASSAGTSYEQYF
>TRBV29-1|-|TRBJ1-5|-
TGCAGCGTTTCCCTAGGGACTTCCAGTCAGCCCCAGCATTTT
CSVSLGTSSQPQHF
>TRBV10-2|-|TRBJ2-3|-
TGCGCCAGCAGTCAATCAGCAGATACGCAGTATTTT
CASSQSADTQYF
>TRBV18|-|TRBJ1-5|-
TGTGCCAGCTCGCAGGGGACCAATCAGCCCCAGCATTTT
CASSQGTNQPQHF
>TRBV19|-|TRBJ2-1|TRBD2
TGTGCCAGTAGGAATGTCAGGGACTATTTCAATGAGCAGTTCTTC
CASRNVRDYFNEQFF
>TRBV7-7|-|TRBJ1-1|-
TGTGCCAGCAGCCGGGGGCTGGGTGACACTGAAGCTTTCTTT
CASSRGLGDTEAFF
>TRBV2|-|TRBJ1-6|-
TGTGCCAGCAGACGGAGCTCCTATAATTCACCCCTCCACTTT
CASRRSSYNSPLHF
>TRBV14|-|TRBJ2-3|-
TGTGCCAGCAACCTTGCGGGGAAGTCAGATACGCAGTATTTT
CASNLAGKSDTQYF
>TRBV12-3/TRBV12-4|-|TRBJ1-1|TRBD1
TGTGCCAGCAGCCAGGGACAGGGACGAGGTGCTTTCTTT
CASSQGQGRGAFF
>TRBV20-1|-|TRBJ1-1|-
TGCAGTGCTAGTAGACAGGAGAACACTGAAGCTTTCTTT
CSASRQENTEAFF